A selection of T cell receptor beta chains follows, all from one sample in a study of CD8 T cells in Susac syndrome. TCRdb re-called the immunoSEQ multiplex PCR reads with MiXCR, one entry per CDR3 protein. Among 400,000 to 550,000 distinct CDR3 sequences listed, roughly 85% were seen once. The specimen was CD8+ T cells from PBMCs. Receptor source: a human donor with multiple sclerosis. The CDR3 runs from the conserved cysteine through the conserved F or W. The D gene is left open where the match is weak. Clone size is shown for a subset of rows, as once, few, many or a class of expanded clone.

>TRBJ2-5|TRBV7-9|.|.
TGTGCCAGCAACGAGGACCTGGGGACCCAGTACTTC
CASNEDLGTQYF
>TRBJ1-6|TRBV4-1|.|.
TGCGCCAGCAGCCAGGTAACAGGGAGTGATAATTCACCCCTCCACTTT
CASSQVTGSDNSPLHF
>TRBJ2-6|TRBV30|TRBD1|.
TGTGCCTGGGGGACAGGCTCTGGGGCCAACGTCCTGACTTTC
CAWGTGSGANVLTF
>TRBJ1-1|TRBV11-2|.|.
TGTGCCAGCAGCTTCCGGCCGGGGGTGAACACTGAAGCTTTCTTT
CASSFRPGVNTEAFF
>TRBJ1-1|TRBV20-1|TRBD1|.
TGCAGGGGCCAGGGGGCTGGCCTAGTCACTGAAGCTTTCTTT
CRGQGAGLVTEAFF
>TRBJ2-7|TRBV20-1|.|.
TGCAGTGCTAGAAGGGGCCTCCAACCGGGGGAGCAGTACTTC
CSARRGLQPGEQYF
>TRBJ2-7|TRBV29-1|.|.
TGCAGCGTTCTGGGCTCCTACGAGCAGTACTTC
CSVLGSYEQYF
>TRBJ1-1|TRBV23-1|.|.
TGCGCCAGCAGACCTACGCGAGAGAACACTGAAGCTTTCTTT
CASRPTRENTEAFF
>TRBJ2-7|TRBV7-9|.|.
TGTGCCAGCGAGGGGCCGGGGGCGGAGGAGCAGTACTTC
CASEGPGAEEQYF
>TRBJ2-7|TRBV6-5|TRBD2|.
TGTGCCAGCAGTTCCGACCCTAGCGGGCTCAGCTCCTACGAGCAGTACTTC
CASSSDPSGLSSYEQYF
>TRBJ2-7|TRBV27|TRBD1|few
TGTGCCAGCAGTCACCCGGGACAGACGAGGGAGCAGTACTTC
CASSHPGQTREQYF
>TRBJ1-2|TRBV6-5|.|.
TGTGCCAGCAGGGGGTGGGCCGCGACGGATGGCTACACCTTC
CASRGWAATDGYTF
>TRBJ2-1|TRBV29-1|.|.
TGCAGCGTTGTTGGGGATGAGCAGTTCTTC
CSVVGDEQFF
>TRBJ2-7|TRBV7-9|.|.
TGTGCCAGCAGCTTAGAGGCGAGCTCCGAGCAGTACTTC
CASSLEASSEQYF
>TRBJ1-2|TRBV20-1|.|.
TGCAGTGCCCATCGAACAAGGTTGGTCTACTATGGCTACACCTTC
CSAHRTRLVYYGYTF
>TRBJ1-1|TRBV2|TRBD1|.
TGTGCCAGCAGTGAACCGGACAGGGCTGCTGAAGCTTTCTTT
CASSEPDRAAEAFF
>TRBJ1-4|TRBV4-1|TRBD1|.
TGCGCCAGCAGCCAACCAGGGGGGGGAACTAATGAAAAACTGTTTTTT
CASSQPGGGTNEKLFF
>TRBJ2-3|TRBV10-3|.|.
TGTGCCATCAGTGCCGGGACTGAAACAGATACGCAGTATTTT
CAISAGTETDTQYF
>TRBJ2-6|TRBV10-2|.|.
TGCGCCAGCAGTGAGTATACGGACCCCGTCCTGACTTTC
CASSEYTDPVLTF
>TRBJ2-1|TRBV5-6|.|.
TGTGCCAGCAGCCTAGTACGGGTGAGATACAATGAGCAGTTCTTC
CASSLVRVRYNEQFF
>TRBJ2-7|TRBV11-2|.|.
TGTGCCAGCAGCCCAAACGGGGGCTCCTACGAGCAGTACTTC
CASSPNGGSYEQYF
>TRBJ2-7|TRBV12-3/TRBV12-4|TRBD1|.
TGTGCCAGCACCGGGACAGAGACCTACGAGCAGTACTTC
CASTGTETYEQYF
>TRBJ1-2|TRBV27|TRBD1|.
TGTGCCAGCTGGGACAGGGCTACTAACTATGGCTACACCTTC
CASWDRATNYGYTF
>TRBJ2-7|TRBV7-6|.|.
TGTGCCAGCAGCTTAGGATACTCTAGCTACGAGCAGTACTTC
CASSLGYSSYEQYF
>TRBJ2-1|TRBV3-1|TRBD2|.
TGTGCCAGCAGCCAAGAGGGACTAGCGGGGTACAATGGGCAGTTCTTC
CASSQEGLAGYNGQFF
>TRBJ1-5|TRBV12-3/TRBV12-4|TRBD1|.
TGTGCCAGCAGTGCCGACAGGGGAGGAGGGCCCCAGCATTTT
CASSADRGGGPQHF
>TRBJ1-1|TRBV7-9|.|.
TGTGCCAGCAGCTTTGTACATGACACTGAAGCTTTCTTT
CASSFVHDTEAFF